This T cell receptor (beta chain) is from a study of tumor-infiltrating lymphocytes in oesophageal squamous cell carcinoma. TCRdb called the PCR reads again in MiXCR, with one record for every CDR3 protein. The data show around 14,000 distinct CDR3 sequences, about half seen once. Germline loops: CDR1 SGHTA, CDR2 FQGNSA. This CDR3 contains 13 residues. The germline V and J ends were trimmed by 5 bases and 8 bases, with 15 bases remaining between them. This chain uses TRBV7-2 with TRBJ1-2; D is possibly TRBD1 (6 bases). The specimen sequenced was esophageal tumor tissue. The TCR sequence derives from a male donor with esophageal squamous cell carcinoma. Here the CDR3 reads CASSPHQGQGYTF. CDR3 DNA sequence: TGTGCCAGCAGCCCCCATCAGGGGCAGGGCTACACCTTC.